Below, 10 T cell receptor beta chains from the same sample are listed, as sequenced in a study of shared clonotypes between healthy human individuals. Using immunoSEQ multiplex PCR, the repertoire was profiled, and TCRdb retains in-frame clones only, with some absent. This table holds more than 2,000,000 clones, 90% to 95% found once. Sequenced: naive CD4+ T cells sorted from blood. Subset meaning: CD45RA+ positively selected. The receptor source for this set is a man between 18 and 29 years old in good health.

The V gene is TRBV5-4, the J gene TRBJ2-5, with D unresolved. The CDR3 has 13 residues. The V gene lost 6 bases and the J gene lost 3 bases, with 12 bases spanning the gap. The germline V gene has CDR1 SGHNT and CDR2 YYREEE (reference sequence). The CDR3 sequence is CASTRGAEETQYF. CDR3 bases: TGTGCCAGCACCAGAGGAGCCGAAGAGACCCAGTACTTC.

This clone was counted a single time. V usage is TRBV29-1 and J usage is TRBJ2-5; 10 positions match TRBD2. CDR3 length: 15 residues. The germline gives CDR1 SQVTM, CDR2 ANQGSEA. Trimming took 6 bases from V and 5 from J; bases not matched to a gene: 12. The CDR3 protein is CSVLSLAGPLETQYF. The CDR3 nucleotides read TGCAGCGTCCTTTCACTAGCGGGACCTCTGGAGACCCAGTACTTC.

The CDR3 nucleotides are TGCGCCAGCCGACACTATAAACAGGTTAACAATCAGCCCCAGCATTTT. Its translation is CASRHYKQVNNQPQHF. The chain couples TRBV10-1 to TRBJ1-5, with D maybe TRBD1 (5 bases). V was cut by 8 bases and J by 3 bases, with 20 bases left in between. CDR3 length equals 16 residues. Germline loops: CDR1 WNHNN, CDR2 SYGVQD (reference sequence).

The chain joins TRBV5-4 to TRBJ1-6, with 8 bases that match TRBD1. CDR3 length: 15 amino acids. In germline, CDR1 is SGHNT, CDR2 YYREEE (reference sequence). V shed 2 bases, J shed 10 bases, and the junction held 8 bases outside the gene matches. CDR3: CASSLTGGVGSPLHF. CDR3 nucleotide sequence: TGTGCCAGCAGCTTAACAGGGGGTGTAGGATCACCCCTCCACTTT.

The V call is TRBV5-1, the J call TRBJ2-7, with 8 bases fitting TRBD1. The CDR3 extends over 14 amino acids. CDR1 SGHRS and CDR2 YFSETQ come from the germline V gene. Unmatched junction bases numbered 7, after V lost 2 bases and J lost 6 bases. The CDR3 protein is CASSFTGGSGEQYF. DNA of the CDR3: TGCGCCAGCAGCTTTACAGGGGGAAGTGGCGAGCAGTACTTC. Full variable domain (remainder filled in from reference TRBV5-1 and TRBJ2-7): KAGVTQTPRYLIKTRGQQVTLSCSPISGHRSVSWYQQTPGQGLQFLFEYFSETQRNKGNFPGRFSGRQFSNSRSEMNVSTLELGDSALYLCASSFTGGSGEQYFGPGTRLTVT.

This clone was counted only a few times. The CDR3: CASSPEDLWGYTF. The CDR3 bases are TGTGCCAGCTCACCAGAGGATCTTTGGGGCTACACCTTC. The rearrangement links TRBV18 to TRBJ1-2; D is unresolved. CDR3 length equals 13 residues. Trimming removed 2 bases at V and 8 bases at J, with 12 bases between. The germline V gene encodes CDR1 KGHSH and CDR2 LQKENI.

CDR3 in DNA: TGTGCCAGTAGTATGGGCTTGGGGACAGGGCAAGAGACCCAGTACTTC. Its protein is CASSMGLGTGQETQYF. V gene TRBV19 combines with J gene TRBJ2-5, with TRBD1 matching over 9 bases. Trimming cost V 3 bases and J 2 bases; bases outside gene matches: 7. Per germline, CDR1 LNHDA and CDR2 SQIVND (reference sequence). This CDR3 has 16 amino acids.

The CDR3 loop is CASSHQRAGANEQFF. CDR3 coding DNA: TGCGCCAGCAGCCACCAACGAGCCGGAGCGAATGAGCAGTTCTTC. The chain carries TRBV4-1 and TRBJ2-1; D is uncertain. V lost 3 bases and J 7 bases, leaving 16 bases between the germline ends. CDR1 and CDR2 (germline): MGHRA, YSYEKL. This CDR3 is built from 15 residues.

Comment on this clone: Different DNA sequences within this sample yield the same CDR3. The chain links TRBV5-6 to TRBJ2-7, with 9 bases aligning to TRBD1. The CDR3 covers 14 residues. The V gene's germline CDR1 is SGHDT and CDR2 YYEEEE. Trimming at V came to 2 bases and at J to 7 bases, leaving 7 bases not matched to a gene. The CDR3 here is CASSFRDRVGEQYF. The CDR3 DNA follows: TGTGCCAGCAGCTTTAGGGACAGGGTGGGGGAGCAGTACTTC.

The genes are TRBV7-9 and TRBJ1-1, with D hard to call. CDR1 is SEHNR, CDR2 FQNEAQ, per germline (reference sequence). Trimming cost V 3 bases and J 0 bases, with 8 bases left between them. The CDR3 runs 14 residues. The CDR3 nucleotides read TGTGCCAGCAGCTTTTTGGCGGTGAACACTGAAGCTTTCTTT. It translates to CASSFLAVNTEAFF.